This T cell receptor beta chain was sequenced during a study of yellow fever vaccine responses in identical twins. The CDR3 loop spans 16 amino acids. Germline lookup yields CDR1 KGHSH and CDR2 LQKENI. The V and J ends lost 4 bases and 8 bases respectively, with 21 bases between them. TCRdb reanalysed the RT-PCR reads using MiXCR and keeps one entry per CDR3 protein. Of about 19,000 distinct CDR3 sequences in the sample, roughly 75% were seen once. The TCR was taken from a woman aged 18 to 35 who received the yellow fever vaccine. The sequencing used T cells from blood (PBMCs), unsorted or a sorted subset (not recorded which), collected before or after yellow fever vaccination (not recorded which). This chain links TRBV18 with TRBJ2-1; no clear D gene. The CDR3 bases are TGTGCCAGCTCACTCCAGACCATGCCACCTAATCATGAGCAGTTCTTC. Protein product: CASSLQTMPPNHEQFF. The full variable domain, with the rest looked up from reference TRBV18 and TRBJ2-1, is NAGVMQNPRHLVRRRGQEARLRCSPMKGHSHVYWYRQLPEEGLKFMVYLQKENIIDESGMPKERFSAEFPKEGPSILRIQQVVRGDSAAYFCASSLQTMPPNHEQFFGPGTRLTVL.